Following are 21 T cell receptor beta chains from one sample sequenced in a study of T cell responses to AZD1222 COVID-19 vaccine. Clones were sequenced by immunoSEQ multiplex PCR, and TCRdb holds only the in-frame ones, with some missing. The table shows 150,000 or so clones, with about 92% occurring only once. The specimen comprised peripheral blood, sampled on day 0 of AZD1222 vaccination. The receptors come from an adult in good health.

The CDR3 nucleotides read TGTGCCAGCAGCCGGACAGGGGGAGGCGAGCAGTACTTC. It encodes CASSRTGGGEQYF. The chain joins TRBV5-4 to TRBJ2-7; TRBD1 aligns across 10 bases. Trimming cost V 4 bases and J 6 bases; bases outside gene matches: 4. The CDR3 is 13 amino acids. Germline V CDR1 and CDR2: SGHNT, YYREEE (reference sequence). Drawing the rest from reference TRBV5-4 and TRBJ2-7, the complete variable domain is ETGVTQSPTHLIKTRGQQVTLRCSSQSGHNTVSWYQQALGQGPQFIFQYYREEENGRGNFPPRFSGLQFPNYSSELNVNALELDDSALYLCASSRTGGGEQYFGPGTRLTVT.

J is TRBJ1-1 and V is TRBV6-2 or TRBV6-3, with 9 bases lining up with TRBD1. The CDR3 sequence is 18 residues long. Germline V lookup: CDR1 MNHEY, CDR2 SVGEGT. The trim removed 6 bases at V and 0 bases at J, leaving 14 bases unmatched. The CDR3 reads CASSQETDRGFLNTEAFF. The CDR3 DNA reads TGTGCCAGCAGCCAAGAGACGGACAGGGGCTTCTTGAACACTGAAGCTTTCTTT.

The CDR3 spells CASSPTRFDYTF. The CDR3 bases are TGCGCCAGCAGTCCGACCCGATTTGACTACACCTTC. The chain recombines TRBV23-1 with TRBJ1-2; D unresolved. TRBV23-1 falls under the ORF class, with uncertain function. The CDR3 is 12 residues long. V was shortened by 4 bases and J by 10 bases, with 13 bases between the two germline ends.

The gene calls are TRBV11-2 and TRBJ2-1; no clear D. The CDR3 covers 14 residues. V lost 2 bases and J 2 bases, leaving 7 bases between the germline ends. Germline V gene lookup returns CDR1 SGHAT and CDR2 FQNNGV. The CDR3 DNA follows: TGTGCCAGCAGCTTATCCGGCCCCTACAATGAGCAGTTCTTC. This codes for CASSLSGPYNEQFF.

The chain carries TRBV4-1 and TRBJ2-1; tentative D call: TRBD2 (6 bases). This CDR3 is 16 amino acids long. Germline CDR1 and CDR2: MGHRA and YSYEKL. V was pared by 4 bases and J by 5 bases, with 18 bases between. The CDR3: CASSPGRGTLNNEQFF. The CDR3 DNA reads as TGCGCCAGCAGCCCCGGCCGGGGGACCCTGAACAATGAGCAGTTCTTC.

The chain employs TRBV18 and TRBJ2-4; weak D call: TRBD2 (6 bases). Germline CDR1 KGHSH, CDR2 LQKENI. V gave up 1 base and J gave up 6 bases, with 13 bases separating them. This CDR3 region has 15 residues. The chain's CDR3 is CASSPRLEGLNIQYF. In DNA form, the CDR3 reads TGTGCCAGCTCACCACGCTTGGAGGGATTAAACATTCAGTACTTC.

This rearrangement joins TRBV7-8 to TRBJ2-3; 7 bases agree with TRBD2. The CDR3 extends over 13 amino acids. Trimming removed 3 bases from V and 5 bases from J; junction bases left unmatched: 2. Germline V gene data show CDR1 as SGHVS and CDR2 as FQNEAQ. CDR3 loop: CASSLERGDTQYF. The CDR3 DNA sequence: TGTGCCAGCAGCTTGGAGCGGGGAGATACGCAGTATTTT.

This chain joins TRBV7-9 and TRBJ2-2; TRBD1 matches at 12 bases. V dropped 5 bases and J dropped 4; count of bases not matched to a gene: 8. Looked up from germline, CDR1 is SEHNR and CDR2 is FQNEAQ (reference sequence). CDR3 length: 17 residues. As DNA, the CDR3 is TGTGCCAGCAGCCCGGGACAGGGGGCGGGTCGCACCGGGGAGCTGTTTTTT. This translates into CASSPGQGAGRTGELFF.

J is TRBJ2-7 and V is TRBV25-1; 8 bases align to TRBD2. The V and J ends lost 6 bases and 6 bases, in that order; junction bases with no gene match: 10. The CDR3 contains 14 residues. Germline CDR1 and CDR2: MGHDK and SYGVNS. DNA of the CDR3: TGTGCCAGCAGCCATATAGCGGGGACCCGCGAGCAGTACTTC. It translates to CASSHIAGTREQYF.

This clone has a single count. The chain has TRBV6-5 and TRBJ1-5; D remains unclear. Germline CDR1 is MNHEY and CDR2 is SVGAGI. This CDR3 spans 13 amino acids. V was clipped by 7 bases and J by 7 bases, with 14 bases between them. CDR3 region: CASNLGSPQPQHF. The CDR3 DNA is TGTGCCAGCAACTTAGGTAGTCCCCAGCCCCAGCATTTT.

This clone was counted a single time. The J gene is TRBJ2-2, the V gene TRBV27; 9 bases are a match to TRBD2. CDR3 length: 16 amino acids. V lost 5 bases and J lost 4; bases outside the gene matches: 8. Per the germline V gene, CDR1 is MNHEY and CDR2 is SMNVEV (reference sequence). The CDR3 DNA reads TGTGCCAGCAGTCGATTAGCGGGGGCGGTCACCGGGGAGCTGTTTTTT. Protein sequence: CASSRLAGAVTGELFF.

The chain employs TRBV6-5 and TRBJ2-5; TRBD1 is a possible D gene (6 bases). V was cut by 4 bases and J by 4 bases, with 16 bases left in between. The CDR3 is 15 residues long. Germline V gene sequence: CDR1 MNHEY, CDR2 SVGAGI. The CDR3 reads CASSSTGPGAETQYF. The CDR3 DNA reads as TGTGCCAGCAGTTCAACAGGGCCCGGGGCAGAGACCCAGTACTTC.

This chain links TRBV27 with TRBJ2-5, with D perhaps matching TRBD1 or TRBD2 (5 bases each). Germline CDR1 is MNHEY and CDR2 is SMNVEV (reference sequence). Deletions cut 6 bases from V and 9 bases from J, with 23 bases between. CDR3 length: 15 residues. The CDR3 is CASSRRVGARGAQYF. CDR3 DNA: TGTGCCAGCAGCCGACGCGTCGGGGCAAGAGGGGCCCAGTACTTC.

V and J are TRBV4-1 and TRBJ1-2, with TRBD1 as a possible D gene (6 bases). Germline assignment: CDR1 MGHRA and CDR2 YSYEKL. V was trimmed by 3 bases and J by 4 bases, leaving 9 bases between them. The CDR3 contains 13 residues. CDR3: CASSQTTGYGYTF. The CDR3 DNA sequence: TGCGCCAGCAGCCAGACGACAGGCTATGGCTACACCTTC.

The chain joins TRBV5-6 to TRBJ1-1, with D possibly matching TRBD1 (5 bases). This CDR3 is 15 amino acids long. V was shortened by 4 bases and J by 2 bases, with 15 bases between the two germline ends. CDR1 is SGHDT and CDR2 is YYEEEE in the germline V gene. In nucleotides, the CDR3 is TGTGCCAGCAGCACCTTAAATACAGGTAACACTGAAGCTTTCTTT. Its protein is CASSTLNTGNTEAFF. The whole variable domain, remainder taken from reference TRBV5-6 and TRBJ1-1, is DAGVTQSPTHLIKTRGQQVTLRCSPKSGHDTVSWYQQALGQGPQFIFQYYEEEERQRGNFPDRFSGHQFPNYSSELNVNALLLGDSALYLCASSTLNTGNTEAFFGQGTRLTVV.

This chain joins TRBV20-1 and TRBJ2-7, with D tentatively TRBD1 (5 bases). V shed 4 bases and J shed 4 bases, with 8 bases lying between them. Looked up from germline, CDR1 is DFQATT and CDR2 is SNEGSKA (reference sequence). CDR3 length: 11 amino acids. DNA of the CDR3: TGCAGTGCTAAACAGGTTTACGAGCAGTACTTC. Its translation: CSAKQVYEQYF.

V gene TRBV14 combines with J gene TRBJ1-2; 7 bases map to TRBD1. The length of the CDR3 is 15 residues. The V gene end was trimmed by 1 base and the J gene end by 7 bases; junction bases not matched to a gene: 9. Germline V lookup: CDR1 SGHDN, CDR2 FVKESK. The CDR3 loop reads CASSQGGTVAGGYTF. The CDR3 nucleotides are TGTGCCAGCAGCCAAGGCGGGACAGTGGCTGGTGGCTACACCTTC.

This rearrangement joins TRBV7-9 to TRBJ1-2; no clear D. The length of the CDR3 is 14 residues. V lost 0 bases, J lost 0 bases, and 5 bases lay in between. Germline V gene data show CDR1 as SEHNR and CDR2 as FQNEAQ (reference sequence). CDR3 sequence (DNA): TGTGCCAGCAGCTTAGCCAGGACTAACTATGGCTACACCTTC. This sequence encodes CASSLARTNYGYTF. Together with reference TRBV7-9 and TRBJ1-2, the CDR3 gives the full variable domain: DTGVSQNPRHKITKRGQNVTFRCDPISEHNRLYWYRQTLGQGPEFLTYFQNEAQLEKSRLLSDRFSAERPKGSFSTLEIQRTEQGDSAMYLCASSLARTNYGYTFGSGTRLTVV.

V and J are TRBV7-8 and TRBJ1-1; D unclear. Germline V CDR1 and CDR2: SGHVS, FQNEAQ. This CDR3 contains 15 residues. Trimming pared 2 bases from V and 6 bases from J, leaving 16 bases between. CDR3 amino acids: CASSLSPSWAAEAFF. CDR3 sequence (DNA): TGTGCCAGCAGCTTAAGCCCTTCGTGGGCTGCTGAAGCTTTCTTT.

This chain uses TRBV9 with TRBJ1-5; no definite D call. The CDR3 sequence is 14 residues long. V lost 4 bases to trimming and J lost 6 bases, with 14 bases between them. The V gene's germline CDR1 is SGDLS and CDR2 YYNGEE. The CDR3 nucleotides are TGTGCCAGCAGCCCGACGGATTGGGGTCAGCCCCAGCATTTT. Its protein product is CASSPTDWGQPQHF.

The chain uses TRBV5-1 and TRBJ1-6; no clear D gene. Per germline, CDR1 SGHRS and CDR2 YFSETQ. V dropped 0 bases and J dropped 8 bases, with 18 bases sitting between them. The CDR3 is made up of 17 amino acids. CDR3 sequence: CASSLVSSEFGHSPLHF. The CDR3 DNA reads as TGCGCCAGCAGCTTGGTGTCCAGTGAGTTTGGACATTCACCCCTCCACTTT.